Shown below are 7 T cell receptor beta chains from a single sample sequenced in a study of blood T cell repertoires in COVID-19. Assay: immunoSEQ multiplex PCR; the TCRdb copy retains only in-frame clones and omits some. The top ten clones hold approximately 3.2% of a sample with some 250,000 clones, roughly 80% of them seen once. Source material: peripheral blood. The receptor source for this set is a woman aged 18-29 years with acute or convalescent COVID-19.

This clone was seen only a few times. The chain is built from TRBV20-1 and TRBJ1-1, with D hard to call. Germline CDR1 and CDR2: DFQATT and SNEGSKA (reference sequence). The ends were cut back, 3 bases at V and 0 bases at J, with 14 bases in the middle. The CDR3 length is 15 residues. Written as DNA, the CDR3 is TGCAGTGCTAGTCACATGTTGGAGATGAACACTGAAGCTTTCTTT. This gives the protein CSASHMLEMNTEAFF.

The rearrangement joins TRBV4-1 to TRBJ2-1, with D tentatively TRBD2 (6 bases). The CDR3 has 15 residues. Germline CDR1 is MGHRA and CDR2 is YSYEKL. Trimming cost V 0 bases and J 9 bases, with 15 bases left between them. CDR3 region: CASSQEWGGKGEQFF. Written as DNA, the CDR3 is TGCGCCAGCAGCCAAGAGTGGGGCGGGAAGGGTGAGCAGTTCTTC.

The chain uses TRBV5-1 and TRBJ2-1; 12 nucleotides match TRBD2. Trimming took 0 bases from V and 7 from J; bases not matched to a gene: 11. The CDR3 covers 18 residues. Looked up from germline, CDR1 is SGHRS and CDR2 is YFSETQ. DNA of the CDR3: TGCGCCAGCAGCTTGGGGCTCTCTAGCGGGAGGGCCCGGAATGAGCAGTTCTTC. Protein product: CASSLGLSSGRARNEQFF.

V is TRBV5-6 and J is TRBJ2-1; 8 nucleotides align to TRBD1. The germline gives CDR1 SGHDT, CDR2 YYEEEE. The CDR3 is 18 amino acids. The V segment lost 3 bases and the J segment 1 base; nucleotides outside the gene matches: 12. CDR3 residues: CASSWDKQGAFSYNEQFF. In nucleotides, the CDR3 is TGTGCCAGCAGCTGGGATAAGCAGGGGGCGTTTTCCTACAATGAGCAGTTCTTC.

The chain joins TRBV13 to TRBJ2-6; 7 nucleotides line up with TRBD2. Per the germline V gene, CDR1 is PRHDT and CDR2 is FYEKMQ (reference sequence). J lost 0 bases, V lost 2 bases, and 4 bases had no gene match. The CDR3 runs 17 residues. The CDR3 region has the DNA TGTGCCAGCAGCTTACTAGGCGGGAGCTCTGGGGCCAACGTCCTGACTTTC. This encodes CASSLLGGSSGANVLTF.

The V gene is TRBV11-2, the J gene TRBJ2-3, with TRBD2 as a possible D gene (6 bases). This CDR3 region has 17 residues. V lost 3 bases and J lost 6, with 22 bases in between. Germline V gene lookup returns CDR1 SGHAT and CDR2 FQNNGV. CDR3 loop: CASSFPGGGGSPDTQYF. Here the CDR3 DNA reads TGTGCCAGCAGCTTTCCCGGGGGAGGAGGTTCTCCGGATACGCAGTATTTT.

J is TRBJ1-5 and V is TRBV27, with TRBD1 identical over 11 bases. The CDR3 is 14 residues long. The germline CDR1 and CDR2 sequences are MNHEY and SMNVEV (reference sequence). The V and J ends lost 2 bases and 6 bases, in that order; junction bases with no gene match: 0. The CDR3 nucleotides read TGTGCCAGCAGTTTAGGACAGGGGGCTCAGCCCCAGCATTTT. It encodes CASSLGQGAQPQHF.